This T cell receptor (beta chain) was profiled in a study of T cell responses to AZD1222 COVID-19 vaccine (dated by TCRdb to the early 2020s). In the study overall: A total of 233 trial participants underwent TCR sequencing, of whom 207 had received two doses of AZD1222 and roughly 26 had received two doses of the MenACWY control vaccine. Trial participants were enrolled by age into subgroups of 18-55, 56-69 and 70-plus years, and around 150, 28 and 57 TCR-sequenced participants, respectively, were included in these subgroups. General study outcomes and caveats: After two AZD1222 doses, spike-specific TCR breadth and depth were significantly higher than at day 0 and than in MenACWY recipients. In the small 56-69-year group, the increase in depth fell short of significance, most likely because of low power. Conclusions about previously exposed vaccinees are limited because only five to seven AZD1222 recipients were SARS-CoV-2 seropositive at baseline. Participants were mostly white British and included more females than males, and it was suggested by the authors that clonal diversity may have been underestimated. The whole spike protein was spanned by vaccine-associated CD4 TCRs, and dominant responses were seen in regions 160-218 and 743-854. Because no samples from the day 14 peak response were available, repertoires could be characterized only after the peak T cell response. Reportedly, close to half of the unique spike-specific TCRs recognized epitopes lying outside the regions that are mutated in the B.1.351 and B.1.1.7 variants.

Taken with the paper, the label for time point translates to: about 28 days (+/-7) after the second vaccine dose. Because spike-specific TCR depth and breadth did not differ between the two schedules, AZD1222 recipients who got a second dose at roughly 4 weeks were pooled with those who got a second dose at roughly 12 weeks. The vaccinee samples were drawn from two UK trials, COV001 and COV002, one of which was a single-blind randomized controlled phase 2/3 trial testing AZD1222 (ChAdOx1 nCoV-19) in healthy adults. For TCRbeta chain sequencing, PBMC samples were collected from trial participants at day 0 and at day 28 after the second dose. Notes on this clone: Its antigen is currently not known. Base qualities are not provided; no much larger clone lies one nucleotide away.

The CDR3 regions of human TCRbeta chains were analyzed by immunosequencing. The paper's data handling went like this. TCRs in the repertoires were compared against a reference library of SARS-CoV-2-specific TCRs that had been generated with the MIRA antigen-specificity platform. Breadth meant the fraction of unique TCRs that were SARS-CoV-2-associated, whereas depth meant the fraction of total T cells that were SARS-CoV-2-associated. Using the MIRA data, each spike-specific TCR was mapped to the spike region that the TCR reacts to and placed in a CD4 or CD8 class. Log10-transformed breadth and depth values were compared by one-way ANOVA with Sidak's multiple comparisons tests. This immuneACCESS table, as held by TCRdb, lists in-frame sequences with V and J called but not all clones. Of the missing ones, under half trace to an unresolved V gene in checked studies; the others have no known cause. Clone size and the V and J calls come from that table; the DNA yielded D and trimming. The sample profile shows about 140,000 clones; 92% of them were found once. 4% of the sample rests with the top ten.

Cut back by 5 bases and 0 bases, the V and J ends lie 7 bases apart. The germline V gene encodes CDR1 SGHTA and CDR2 FQGTGA. The CDR3 numbers 14 residues from cysteine through phenylalanine. Just CDR3 DNA is preserved here, 42 bases in frame from base 1. This sequence originates from an adult who received the AZD1222 COVID-19 vaccine. The chain couples TRBV7-3 to TRBJ2-2, with the identity of the D gene unclear. The sample was peripheral blood, taken 28 days after the second AZD1222 dose. The DNA sequence follows: TGTGCCAGCAGCCTACGGGCGAACACCGGGGAGCTGTTTTTT. Its translation is CASSLRANTGELFF.